The rows below give T cell receptor beta chains drawn from one sample of a study of T cell responses to AZD1222 COVID-19 vaccine. Clones were sequenced by immunoSEQ multiplex PCR, and TCRdb holds only the in-frame ones, with some missing. This table has some 150,000 clones, just over 90% appearing once. The starting material was peripheral blood, obtained on day 0 of AZD1222 vaccination. The receptors originated from an adult in good health. The CDR3 runs from the conserved cysteine through the conserved F or W. Fields, in order: J gene, V gene, D gene, clone size, CDR3 protein, CDR3 DNA. D genes are given only for firm matches. A row's size may be missing; if present it is once, few, many or a size class.

J: TRBJ2-3; V: TRBV10-3; D: -; size: once; CDR3: CAISEPEGFTGSGDTQYF; DNA: TGTGCCATCAGTGAGCCCGAGGGATTCACAGGTTCCGGAGATACGCAGTATTTT
J: TRBJ2-3; V: TRBV14; D: TRBD2; size: -; CDR3: CASSHPGTSGYTDTQYF; DNA: TGTGCCAGCAGCCACCCTGGGACTAGCGGTTACACAGATACGCAGTATTTT
J: TRBJ2-5; V: TRBV24-1; D: -; size: -; CDR3: CATSDPGVGETQYF; DNA: TGTGCCACCAGTGACCCCGGAGTTGGAGAGACCCAGTACTTC
J: TRBJ2-7; V: TRBV3-1/TRBV3-2; D: TRBD2; size: -; CDR3: CASRSSGVYYEQYF; DNA: TGTGCCAGCAGATCTAGCGGGGTATACTACGAGCAGTACTTC
J: TRBJ2-1; V: TRBV6-5; D: TRBD2; size: -; CDR3: CASSPGTTLRGEQFF; DNA: TGTGCCAGCAGTCCCGGGACTACCCTAAGGGGTGAGCAGTTCTTC
J: TRBJ2-1; V: TRBV9; D: -; size: -; CDR3: CASSVAGLTAGNEQFF; DNA: TGTGCCAGCAGCGTAGCTGGACTCACCGCAGGCAATGAGCAGTTCTTC
J: TRBJ2-3; V: TRBV11-2; D: TRBD1; size: -; CDR3: CASSFDRASTDTQYF; DNA: TGTGCCAGCAGCTTTGACAGGGCAAGCACAGATACGCAGTATTTT
J: TRBJ2-2; V: TRBV5-8; D: TRBD2; size: -; CDR3: CASSSLAGDTGELFF; DNA: TGTGCCAGCTCGTCTCTAGCGGGGGACACCGGGGAGCTGTTTTTT
J: TRBJ2-3; V: TRBV28; D: -; size: once; CDR3: CASRRGPGRPDTQYF; DNA: TGTGCCAGCAGGAGGGGCCCAGGCCGACCGGATACGCAGTATTTT
J: TRBJ1-5; V: TRBV19; D: TRBD1; size: -; CDR3: CASSIGTGPPQHF; DNA: TGTGCCAGTAGTATCGGGACAGGCCCCCCCCAGCATTTT
J: TRBJ2-2; V: TRBV5-1; D: TRBD2; size: -; CDR3: CASSRTSGPGELFF; DNA: TGCGCCAGCAGCCGGACTAGCGGGCCCGGGGAGCTGTTTTTT
J: TRBJ1-1; V: TRBV27; D: -; size: -; CDR3: CASSYRAGTEAFF; DNA: TGTGCCAGCAGTTATCGGGCGGGGACTGAAGCTTTCTTT
J: TRBJ2-5; V: TRBV5-1; D: TRBD2; size: -; CDR3: CASSHPRRGLAGAYAETQYF; DNA: TGCGCCAGCAGCCACCCCCGGAGGGGACTAGCGGGAGCGTACGCTGAGACCCAGTACTTC
J: TRBJ2-1; V: TRBV10-3; D: TRBD2; size: -; CDR3: CAITGTAGGVNEQFF; DNA: TGTGCCATCACCGGAACAGCGGGGGGGGTCAATGAGCAGTTCTTC
J: TRBJ1-2; V: TRBV6-5; D: -; size: -; CDR3: CATRRQNYGYTF; DNA: TGTGCCACCCGGAGACAAAACTATGGCTACACCTTC
J: TRBJ1-2; V: TRBV4-1; D: -; size: once; CDR3: CASSQGGGYTF; DNA: TGCGCCAGCAGCCAAGGAGGGGGCTACACCTTC
J: TRBJ2-3; V: TRBV4-1; D: -; size: -; CDR3: CASTFDRSTDTQYF; DNA: TGCGCCAGCACCTTCGACAGGAGCACAGATACGCAGTATTTT
J: TRBJ1-6; V: TRBV11-2; D: -; size: -; CDR3: CASSLDPPAAGSSLHF; DNA: TGTGCCAGCAGCTTAGATCCGCCAGCCGCGGGGTCGTCCCTCCACTTT
J: TRBJ2-1; V: TRBV5-1; D: TRBD2; size: few; CDR3: CASSFTPTSGRTEQFF; DNA: TGCGCCAGCAGCTTCACCCCCACTAGCGGGAGGACTGAGCAGTTCTTC
J: TRBJ1-2; V: TRBV5-1; D: -; size: -; CDR3: CASSLDLRRNYGYTF; DNA: TGCGCCAGCAGCTTGGATCTCCGACGGAACTATGGCTACACCTTC
J: TRBJ1-1; V: TRBV18; D: -; size: -; CDR3: CASSWTADNTEAFF; DNA: TGTGCCAGCTCATGGACAGCTGATAACACTGAAGCTTTCTTT
J: TRBJ2-3; V: TRBV10-1; D: -; size: -; CDR3: CASSESAEVMRMDTQYF; DNA: TGCGCCAGCAGTGAGTCCGCCGAGGTGATGCGGATGGATACGCAGTATTTT
J: TRBJ1-6; V: TRBV3-1/TRBV3-2; D: TRBD1; size: -; CDR3: CASSPLRTGVNSPLHF; DNA: TGTGCCAGCAGCCCGTTGAGGACAGGGGTGAATTCACCCCTCCACTTT
J: TRBJ1-5; V: TRBV5-6; D: -; size: -; CDR3: CASSFTGKVGQPQHF; DNA: TGTGCCAGCAGCTTCACCGGGAAGGTCGGTCAGCCCCAGCATTTT
J: TRBJ1-3; V: TRBV6-6; D: TRBD1; size: -; CDR3: CASSYRTGIVGNTIYF; DNA: TGTGCCAGCAGTTATAGGACAGGAATAGTCGGAAACACCATATATTTT
J: TRBJ2-7; V: TRBV7-9; D: -; size: -; CDR3: CASSLQGLGNLYF; DNA: TGTGCCAGCAGCTTACAGGGCTTAGGGAATTTGTACTTC
J: TRBJ2-2; V: TRBV29-1; D: -; size: -; CDR3: CSVEDETRAGELFF; DNA: TGCAGCGTTGAAGACGAGACGCGCGCCGGGGAGCTGTTTTTT
J: TRBJ1-1; V: TRBV25-1; D: -; size: once; CDR3: CASSEYGDFTEAFF; DNA: TGTGCCAGCAGTGAATATGGGGATTTCACTGAAGCTTTCTTT
J: TRBJ2-7; V: TRBV7-7; D: TRBD2; size: -; CDR3: CASSLGAGGPYEQYF; DNA: TGTGCCAGCAGCTTAGGTGCGGGGGGTCCCTACGAGCAGTACTTC
J: TRBJ2-3; V: TRBV7-9; D: TRBD1; size: -; CDR3: CASSRSGGIADTQYF; DNA: TGTGCCAGCAGCCGCTCAGGGGGCATCGCAGATACGCAGTATTTT
J: TRBJ2-7; V: TRBV6-5; D: TRBD2; size: -; CDR3: CASSYSGLAGDEQYF; DNA: TGTGCCAGCAGTTACTCGGGACTAGCGGGAGACGAGCAGTACTTC
J: TRBJ2-7; V: TRBV18; D: TRBD1; size: -; CDR3: CASSPQTGNLGDEQYF; DNA: TGTGCCAGCTCACCTCAGACAGGGAACCTCGGTGACGAGCAGTACTTC
J: TRBJ1-1; V: TRBV6-5; D: -; size: -; CDR3: CASNWGLNTEAFF; DNA: TGTGCCAGCAACTGGGGGCTAAACACTGAAGCTTTCTTT
J: TRBJ2-1; V: TRBV6-5; D: TRBD2; size: -; CDR3: CASKISGGSYNEQFF; DNA: TGTGCCAGCAAGATTAGCGGGGGTTCCTACAATGAGCAGTTCTTC
J: TRBJ1-2; V: TRBV19; D: -; size: once; CDR3: CASRGGGADYGYTF; DNA: TGTGCCAGTAGGGGGGGCGGCGCGGACTATGGCTACACCTTC
J: TRBJ1-1; V: TRBV6-5; D: -; size: -; CDR3: CASSYWGSTEAFF; DNA: TGTGCCAGCAGTTACTGGGGATCCACTGAAGCTTTCTTT
J: TRBJ1-2; V: TRBV5-8; D: -; size: -; CDR3: CASSLGRTSRSYGYTF; DNA: TGTGCCAGCAGCTTGGGGCGGACGTCCCGTAGCTATGGCTACACCTTC
J: TRBJ2-7; V: TRBV29-1; D: -; size: once; CDR3: CSVGHGTYEQYF; DNA: TGCAGCGTCGGACACGGAACCTACGAGCAGTACTTC
J: TRBJ1-3; V: TRBV5-1; D: -; size: -; CDR3: CASSLVGSGNTIYF; DNA: TGCGCCAGCAGCTTGGTAGGCTCTGGAAACACCATATATTTT
J: TRBJ2-7; V: TRBV5-1; D: -; size: -; CDR3: CASSYRAGGSSYEQYF; DNA: TGCGCCAGCAGCTACAGGGCTGGCGGGAGCTCCTACGAGCAGTACTTC
J: TRBJ2-1; V: TRBV9; D: -; size: -; CDR3: CASSPEQGRVSYNEQFF; DNA: TGTGCCAGCAGCCCCGAACAGGGAAGAGTATCCTACAATGAGCAGTTCTTC
J: TRBJ1-1; V: TRBV6-6; D: -; size: -; CDR3: CASSYSGGRTEAFF; DNA: TGTGCCAGCAGTTACTCAGGGGGAAGGACTGAAGCTTTCTTT
J: TRBJ2-7; V: TRBV10-3; D: TRBD1; size: once; CDR3: CAISDPQTGNNEQYF; DNA: TGTGCCATCAGTGACCCCCAGACAGGGAACAACGAGCAGTACTTC
J: TRBJ2-7; V: TRBV6-5; D: TRBD2; size: -; CDR3: CASRTDSGGSYEQYF; DNA: TGTGCCAGCAGGACCGACAGCGGGGGATCTTACGAGCAGTACTTC
J: TRBJ2-2; V: TRBV4-1; D: TRBD2; size: -; CDR3: CASSQDLRGLAGLAGELFF; DNA: TGCGCCAGCAGCCAAGATCTTCGCGGGCTAGCGGGGTTGGCCGGGGAGCTGTTTTTT
J: TRBJ1-2; V: TRBV7-2; D: TRBD1; size: -; CDR3: CASSFRTKTGQGNYGYTF; DNA: TGTGCCAGCAGCTTCCGAACCAAAACTGGACAGGGAAACTATGGCTACACCTTC
J: TRBJ1-1; V: TRBV20-1; D: -; size: -; CDR3: CSASVNTEAFF; DNA: TGCAGTGCTAGCGTAAACACTGAAGCTTTCTTT
J: TRBJ1-2; V: TRBV4-1; D: -; size: -; CDR3: CASSQEGLNYGYTF; DNA: TGCGCCAGCAGCCAAGAGGGACTTAACTATGGCTACACCTTC
J: TRBJ2-1; V: TRBV9; D: TRBD2; size: -; CDR3: CASSAEGAGVRNEQFF; DNA: TGTGCCAGCAGCGCCGAGGGAGCGGGAGTCAGGAATGAGCAGTTCTTC
J: TRBJ1-2; V: TRBV4-1; D: -; size: -; CDR3: CASSQDRSYRFDGYTF; DNA: TGCGCCAGCAGCCAAGATCGCAGCTATAGGTTTGATGGCTACACCTTC
J: TRBJ2-1; V: TRBV5-1; D: -; size: -; CDR3: CASSLGGISYNEQFF; DNA: TGCGCCAGCAGCTTAGGTGGGATCTCCTACAATGAGCAGTTCTTC
J: TRBJ1-4; V: TRBV14; D: -; size: -; CDR3: CASSQFTSTNEKLFF; DNA: TGTGCCAGCAGCCAGTTTACTTCAACTAATGAAAAACTGTTTTTT
J: TRBJ1-1; V: TRBV11-2; D: -; size: -; CDR3: CASSLMNTEAFF; DNA: TGTGCCAGCAGCTTGATGAACACTGAAGCTTTCTTT
J: TRBJ1-4; V: TRBV4-2; D: TRBD1; size: -; CDR3: CASSQAGGTGIATNEKLFF; DNA: TGTGCCAGCAGCCAAGCCGGAGGGACAGGGATTGCAACTAATGAAAAACTGTTTTTT
J: TRBJ2-1; V: TRBV11-3; D: TRBD2; size: -; CDR3: CASSLGYSGTNEQFF; DNA: TGTGCCAGCAGCTTAGGGTACAGCGGGACGAATGAGCAGTTCTTC